This TCR beta chain was identified in a study of blood T cell repertoires in COVID-19. Overall study: PBMCs, B-cell-depleted T cells, or T cells were the source of the cDNA or gDNA that made up the material.

How the authors handled the data: Estimation of nucleated cell counts was performed using reference gene primer amplification. The protocol was immunoSEQ multiplex PCR, while the TCRdb copy is restricted to in-frame clones and leaves out a portion. V and J calls and clone size come straight from that table; D and trimming were deduced from the DNA. The sample contains roughly 200,000 clones, around 95% of which appear only once. The CDR3 contains 18 residues. With 1 base clipped from V and 5 bases from J, the junction kept 12 bases outside the gene matches. Germline V gene lookup returns CDR1 LGHNA and CDR2 YNFKEQ. Enrolment of Seattle patients took place during active infection, and they were followed longitudinally.

What was sequenced was peripheral blood. The TCR sequence derives from a man aged 25 to 45 with COVID-19, enrolled during active disease. The J gene is TRBJ2-7, the V gene TRBV4-2; TRBD2 matches at 12 bases. CDR3 residues: CASSQVYPSGGAVDEQYF. In DNA form, the CDR3 reads TGTGCCAGCAGCCAAGTTTATCCTAGCGGGGGGGCCGTCGACGAGCAGTACTTC.